The clone carrying this T cell receptor beta chain showed up just a few times. Antigen unknown. Healthy Caucasian individuals from Russia aged about 6 to 90 served as donors. For the second PCR, which ran for about 6 to 11 cycles, a sample-barcoded 5' primer and a J-beta primer mix were used. One entry per CDR3 protein, called by TCRdb with MiXCR from the 5' RACE reads. The sample lists more than 1,400,000 distinct CDR3 sequences, 42% seen once, with approximately 7.9% in the top ten. With 0 bases removed from V and 5 bases from J, the gap between germline ends came to 11 bases. Germline CDR1 and CDR2: SGHRS and YFSETQ. The CDR3 extends over 14 amino acids. These data belong to a study of blood T cells in healthy people across ages. General study findings and limits: Naive T cell percentage showed a strong correlation with the diversity of TCR beta. It was the long-lived donors that had more naive CD4+ cells and higher diversity than aged donors.

This rearrangement joins TRBV5-1 to TRBJ2-5, with D perhaps TRBD2 (6 bases). Sample: blood. The receptor was isolated from a woman younger than 35 in good health. The CDR3 region is CASSLAGVTETQYF. CDR3 DNA: TGCGCCAGCAGCTTGGCGGGAGTCACGGAGACCCAGTACTTC.